The present T cell receptor (beta chain) was sequenced within a study of cytomegalovirus exposure and HLA in healthy donors. Study-wide results and caveats: Analyzed later, most CMV-associated TCR beta chains appeared HLA-restricted.

This clone was counted a single time. The antigen remains undetermined. J lost 10 bases, V lost 4 bases, and 7 bases had no gene match. The CDR3 is 13 residues long. The V gene's germline CDR1 is LGHNA and CDR2 YNFKEQ. Primers included in the PCR were 60 Vbeta and 13 Jbeta primers. The data were produced by immunoSEQ multiplex PCR, yet TCRdb's version contains in-frame clones alone and is incomplete. The data contain hundreds of thousands of clones, around 64% of them singletons. V gene TRBV4-2 combines with J gene TRBJ2-1, with TRBD1 identical over 7 bases. The clonotype comes from a man between 40 and 49 years old in good health and CMV-seropositive. Material: PBMCs. CDR3 coding DNA: TGTGCCAGCAGCCCCAACAGGGGTCAGGAGCAGTTCTTC. Translation gives CASSPNRGQEQFF.